A single sample gave rise to the 13 T cell receptor beta chains below, sequenced in a study of blood T cell repertoires in COVID-19. This table comes from immunoSEQ multiplex PCR, and its TCRdb copy is limited to in-frame clones, with some not included. The sample lists about 240,000 clones; around 88% were seen once. The sample consisted of peripheral blood. The receptors were sampled from a man aged 80 or over with acute or convalescent COVID-19.

The chain links TRBV15 to TRBJ2-1; 12 bases are a match to TRBD1. The germline V gene has CDR1 LNHNV and CDR2 YYDKDF (reference sequence). With V trimmed by 2 bases and J by 8 bases, 4 bases remained unmatched. This CDR3 is built from 15 residues. CDR3 DNA: TGTGCCACCAGCAGACCGGGACAGGGGGCGTATGAGCAGTTCTTC. Its translation is CATSRPGQGAYEQFF. The entire variable domain, with the rest obtained from reference TRBV15 and TRBJ2-1, is as follows: DAMVIQNPRYQVTQFGKPVTLSCSQTLNHNVMYWYQQKSSQAPKLLFHYYDKDFNNEADTPDNFQSRRPNTSFCFLDIRSPGLGDTAMYLCATSRPGQGAYEQFFGPGTRLTVL.

This clone appeared a single time. This chain links TRBV27 with TRBJ1-5; D call uncertain. V lost 6 bases and J lost 0, with 18 bases in between. This CDR3 has 17 residues. Germline V CDR1 and CDR2: MNHEY, SMNVEV (reference sequence). The CDR3 DNA reads as TGTGCCAGCAGCCCTGGTTCCTTTAGTCATAGCAATCAGCCCCAGCATTTT. Protein product: CASSPGSFSHSNQPQHF.

This chain joins TRBV5-1 and TRBJ1-6, with 7 bases identical to TRBD1. The CDR3 runs to 17 residues. Trimming cost V 1 base and J 10 bases; bases outside gene matches: 14. The germline CDR1 and CDR2 sequences are SGHRS and YFSETQ. The CDR3 DNA sequence: TGCGCCAGCAGCTTGATGGGGGGCGCAGGGGGTACATCACCCCTCCACTTT. It codes for CASSLMGGAGGTSPLHF.

The genes are TRBV28 and TRBJ2-7; unclear D gene. The V and J ends lost 4 bases and 2 bases respectively, with 9 bases between them. Germline V gene data show CDR1 as MDHEN and CDR2 as SYDVKM. CDR3 size: 13 residues. CDR3 nucleotide sequence: TGTGCCAGCAGTTCCACCCTAGCCTACGAGCAGTACTTC. It is translated as CASSSTLAYEQYF.

The CDR3 DNA reads TGCGCCAGCAGCCCAATAGCGGGGGGGCCGAATGAGCAGTTCTTC. Translating it yields CASSPIAGGPNEQFF. The V and J genes are TRBV4-3 and TRBJ2-1; 11 bases map to TRBD2. CDR1 LGHNA and CDR2 YSLEER come from the germline V gene. The CDR3 is 15 amino acids. The V gene end was trimmed by 4 bases and the J gene end by 7 bases; junction bases not matched to a gene: 6.

This chain connects TRBV28 to TRBJ2-1; TRBD2 agrees at 9 bases. V trimming: 7 bases; J trimming: 7 bases; junction bases outside the gene matches: 8. The CDR3 is 14 residues long. The germline V gene encodes CDR1 MDHEN and CDR2 SYDVKM. The chain's CDR3 is CASTLAGVGNEQFF. DNA of the CDR3: TGTGCCAGCACCTTAGCGGGAGTTGGTAATGAGCAGTTCTTC.

The chain joins TRBV7-6 to TRBJ2-1, with D possibly matching TRBD2 (6 bases). Trimming left V 2 bases short and J 8 bases short, with 19 bases between. The CDR3 spans 16 residues. Germline V gene data show CDR1 as SGHVS and CDR2 as FNYEAQ. The CDR3 protein is CASSLFPLAQGYEQFF. The DNA of the CDR3 is TGTGCCAGCAGCTTATTCCCGCTAGCGCAAGGGTATGAGCAGTTCTTC.

The V gene is TRBV6-6, the J gene TRBJ2-2; a possible D gene is TRBD2 (5 bases). V was trimmed by 3 bases and J by 6 bases, leaving 11 bases between them. The germline gives CDR1 MNHNY, CDR2 SVGAGI (reference sequence). The CDR3 sequence is 14 residues long. CDR3 sequence (DNA): TGTGCCAGCAGTTATGCCCGGGGATCCGGGGAGCTGTTTTTT. Its translation is CASSYARGSGELFF.

This chain links TRBV6-5 with TRBJ2-7; the match to TRBD2 covers 8 bases. Trimming cost V 2 bases and J 4 bases; bases outside gene matches: 4. The germline gives CDR1 MNHEY, CDR2 SVGAGI. This CDR3 spans 14 amino acids. The CDR3: CASSYGAGVYEQYF. DNA of the CDR3: TGTGCCAGCAGTTACGGAGCGGGAGTGTACGAGCAGTACTTC.

The chain recombines TRBV6-1 with TRBJ1-5; a possible D gene is TRBD1 (5 bases). V was trimmed by 0 bases and J by 2 bases, leaving 8 bases between them. This CDR3 has 15 amino acids. CDR1 is MNHNS, CDR2 SASEGT, per germline. CDR3 DNA sequence: TGTGCCAGCAGTGAAGCGGGCAGGGGCAATCAGCCCCAGCATTTT. It specifies CASSEAGRGNQPQHF.

V usage is TRBV7-8 and J usage is TRBJ2-4, with 7 bases lining up with TRBD1. Germline V gene lookup returns CDR1 SGHVS and CDR2 FQNEAQ. V lost 10 bases and J lost 6; bases outside the gene matches: 15. The CDR3 is 15 residues long. CDR3 region: CATSRQGTKANIQYF. CDR3 nucleotide sequence: TGTGCCACCTCTCGACAGGGAACAAAAGCAAACATTCAGTACTTC.

The chain recombines TRBV4-1 with TRBJ2-7, with D uncertain. V lost 3 bases, J lost 7 bases, and 7 bases lay in between. This CDR3 comprises 11 residues. Germline loops: CDR1 MGHRA, CDR2 YSYEKL. CDR3 sequence (DNA): TGCGCCAGCAGCCAGAGACAAGAGCAGTACTTC. Translation: CASSQRQEQYF.

V and J are TRBV19 and TRBJ1-6; the match to TRBD1 covers 8 bases. Germline loops: CDR1 LNHDA, CDR2 SQIVND (reference sequence). Trimming removed 10 bases from V and 10 bases from J; junction bases left unmatched: 12. The CDR3 runs 14 residues. The CDR3 sequence: CATAGQGLLSPLHF. CDR3 bases: TGTGCCACTGCAGGACAGGGCCTACTGTCACCCCTCCACTTT.